This is a list of T cell receptor beta chains from one sample in a study of beta chain features in type 1 diabetes. The data were produced by immunoSEQ multiplex PCR, yet TCRdb's version contains in-frame clones alone and is incomplete. This sample has almost 350,000 clones; about a tenth occur once, and the top ten carry about 1%. Sample: central memory CD4+ T cells from blood. The receptors stem from a man younger than 40 with type 1 diabetes. The conserved cysteine and the conserved F or W are not part of the CDR3 here. The order of the fields is clone size, V gene, J gene, CDR3 protein. Clone size, where shown, is once, few, many, or a class for clones that have expanded.

-	TRBV28	TRBJ1-5	ASSIRQGYNQPQH
few	TRBV6-4	TRBJ2-5	ASSYAQVATQETQY
few	TRBV28	TRBJ1-1	ASRAGGSRTEAF
many	TRBV5-1	TRBJ2-3	ASSLGAGITDTQY
-	TRBV27	TRBJ2-3	ASSSLGLAGTDTQY
few	TRBV25-1	TRBJ2-5	ASSGLSGQY
many	TRBV7-9	TRBJ2-6	ASFKTAGANVLT
few	TRBV6-5	TRBJ2-1	ASNRAGGHNEQF
-	TRBV27	TRBJ1-1	ASQQGRMNTEAF
-	TRBV19	TRBJ2-7	ASSDDRERNEQY
-	TRBV15	TRBJ2-4	ATSGTGSLAKNIQY
many	TRBV5-6	TRBJ1-2	ASSSAAFGYGYT
-	TRBV14	TRBJ2-5	ASSQVIGGRQETQY
few	TRBV7-2	TRBJ2-5	ASSSGLAGGPGQETQY
few	TRBV9	TRBJ1-6	ASTGQGAGSPLH
many	TRBV11-2	TRBJ2-3	ASSLSLAGTDTQY
-	TRBV5-1	TRBJ2-3	ASSTGTGGYGTDTQY
few	TRBV9	TRBJ2-7	ASSVGQLADYEQY
-	TRBV2	TRBJ2-2	ASSEALGGGEYTAGELF
-	TRBV7-2	TRBJ2-7	ASSPVGIREQY
few	TRBV29-1	TRBJ1-2	SVFRNYGYT
-	TRBV13	TRBJ1-3	ASSLRLVSGNTIY